The following is a T cell receptor (beta chain) sequence with its context. In its sample, this clonotype was seen many times. The antigen it recognizes is unknown. No clone much larger than this one lies a single base away; base qualities are absent. To prepare the library, multiplex PCR was applied. TCRdb records Illumina HiSeq 4000 as the sequencer. iRepertoire HTBI primers and Arm-PCR amplification of CDR3 regions were used to construct TCR beta libraries. Before sequencing, the PCR products underwent gel purification. Concerning the study's data processing: A total of some 60 TRBV and 14 TRBJ segments were identified across samples and were used for gene usage analysis of CDR3 amino acid clonotypes. COPE and FqMerger were used to merge the filtered high-quality paired reads into contigs. Contigs were aligned with BLAST to IMGT TRBV, TRBD and TRBJ reference genes, and CDR3 was defined per IMGT. Highly expanded clones were defined as clonotypes with a frequency above 0.1%. Shannon entropy was used to measure repertoire diversity, and the Gini coefficient was used to measure V-J evenness. A clonotype found in more than one individual was treated as public. TCRdb ran its own pipeline on the public reads, namely fastp trimming at Q25 and MiXCR clone calling, and kept in-frame beta chains. Rows merge per CDR3 protein into single entries with the most common DNA and genes. The V and J calls here are based on TCRdb, not the publication. The sample profile shows fewer than 550,000 distinct CDR3 sequences; approximately 16% of them were found once. About 25% of the sample is taken by the ten largest.

This sample is part of a study of regulatory T cells in long-lasting Graves disease (dated by TCRdb to 2020 to 2022). Concerning the study at large: In the newly diagnosed Graves' disease group, patients had been taking antithyroid drugs for less than 3 months. Patients with persistent Graves' disease were compared with patients with newly diagnosed Graves' disease using TCR sequencing and RNA sequencing of peripheral blood. The study was registered as a clinical trial and conducted in China. A total of 35 or so samples were covered by TCR sequencing, comprising some 13 persistent and some 20 newly diagnosed Graves' disease patients. What the work shows at the level of the full study, not this receptor alone: TRBV28, TRBJ1-2 and TRBJ2-5 were preferentially used in persistent disease, while TRBV20-1 and TRBJ2-1 were favored in newly diagnosed disease. Peripheral blood alone was examined, since thyroid tissue, which constituted the primary lesion, could not be accessed. Compared with newly diagnosed patients, patients with persistent Graves' disease had lower TCR Shannon entropy and fewer highly expanded clones, which suggests clonal expansion. Sequencing and analysis were restricted to the TCR beta chain. The authors noted that the small sample size was a limitation that may lower accuracy. Persistent patients shared more public clonotypes among themselves (around 3,000) than newly diagnosed patients did (about 970).

Measured from the cysteine to the phenylalanine, the CDR3 is 17 residues long. Only the CDR3 region is kept as DNA, spanning 51 bases read in frame from base 1. The germline V gene (reference sequence) supplies CDR1 DFQATT and CDR2 SNEGSKA. Deletion took 0 bases off V and 4 bases off J, with a span of 21 bases between the germline ends. The sample's time point label is to be understood as: newly diagnosed GD, antithyroid drugs for less than 3 months. RNA was extracted from PBMCs in TRIzol for both TCR sequencing and RNA sequencing. The diagnosis of Graves' disease was made according to American Thyroid Association guidelines. Recruitment of patients was carried out at an endocrinology department in Xi'an, China. Each patient gave about 10 milliliters of peripheral blood, collected in an EDTA anticoagulant tube. Ficoll Paque Plus density gradient separation was used to isolate PBMCs, and no additional T cell sorting was done. An Agilent 2100 Bioanalyzer and agarose gel were used to check RNA quality, while a NanoDrop 2000 measured RNA concentration.

This sample was shared with a second study, whose subject was T cells in Graves' hyperthyroidism and ophthalmopathy. The second study also describes: A patient counted as having stable Graves' hyperthyroidism if no progression to ophthalmopathy occurred over 18 months of follow-up. Hyperthyroidism patients were newly diagnosed, with disease duration under 2 months, and aged 18 to 65 years. Exclusion was applied to patients with uncontrolled infections, other autoimmune diseases, pregnancy or lactation. Diagnoses relied on clinical symptoms, serum thyroxine and TRAb, thyroid ultrasound and orbital computed tomography. A first-round RT-PCR of the TCR CDR3 used the HTBI primer set with the Qiagen OneStep RT-PCR kit. Most expanded thyroid clonotypes (frequency above 0.001) were also detected in blood, a finding suggesting that blood repertoires may reflect thyroid immune responses. A 13 V-J signature model separated ophthalmopathy from stable hyperthyroidism, with around 88% sensitivity and just under 84% specificity in cross-validation and 80%/75% in testing. In validation, the model predicted progression to ophthalmopathy a median of about 6 months before onset, with about 64% sensitivity and almost 75% specificity. TCR V-J signatures able to tell the groups apart were searched for in a discovery cohort of approximately 95 patients, of whom around 42 had Graves' ophthalmopathy and 55 to 65 had stable Graves' hyperthyroidism. An independent validation cohort of around 19 hyperthyroidism patients and about 15 patients who later progressed to ophthalmopathy tested prospective prediction of ophthalmopathy. For training and testing, the 110 or so patients in the discovery cohort were randomly divided in a 7:3 ratio. In addition, the study compared T-cell repertoires in thyroid tissue and in blood from roughly 6 Graves' hyperthyroidism patients. After blood sampling, hyperthyroidism patients were treated with methimazole at a starting dose of 30 mg daily, and ophthalmopathy patients were treated with high-dose intravenous methylprednisolone. Libraries were constructed in a second round of multiplex PCR, after which size selection and purification were performed. Libraries were sequenced paired-end with 100 bp reads on an Illumina HiSeq2000. SOAPnuke was used to process the raw data, with reads discarded if the reads contained adapters or uncalled bases, had a mean Phred below 15, or lacked an exact constant-primer or identifier match. High-quality paired reads were merged with COPE v1.2.5, and unique nucleotide sequences were defined as clonotypes. MiTCR v1.1 was used to align clonotypes to the IMGT TRBV, TRBD and TRBJ reference segments. The analysis included only V-J combinations with a frequency above 0.0001, which together covered about 99% of the repertoires. The TCS score was defined as the ratio of F50 (clonal expansion) to E x V (chaos), calculated using BLOSUM62-based TCRdist between CDR3 peptides within each V-J. Welch's t-statistics and random forest reduced approximately 520 V-J features to roughly 13, which were used in a naive Bayes classifier (R e1071). No statistical method was used to fix the sample size in advance, and group allocation was not hidden from the investigators. TCR Vbeta CDR3 sequencing of 120 to 150 peripheral blood samples (under 45 ophthalmopathy, about 74 hyperthyroidism and around 17 progressor patients) is reported in the paper.

The source of this sequence is a woman aged 18-29 years with Graves disease. Donor details come from another sample of the same person, matched by shared clones. The V and J genes are TRBV20-1 and TRBJ2-5; tentative D gene TRBD1, with 6 bases matching. The specimen comprised peripheral blood mononuclear cells (PBMCs), sampled at new diagnosis, from a patient treated with antithyroid drugs. The CDR3 sequence is CSARDLQTTGLRETQYF. The nucleotides are TGCAGTGCTAGAGATCTTCAAACGACAGGCTTGAGAGAGACCCAGTACTTC.